A single sample gave rise to the 13 T cell receptor beta chains below, sequenced in a study of blood T cell repertoires in COVID-19. TCRdb's table, derived via immunoSEQ multiplex PCR, lists solely in-frame clones and lacks some. The data show about 130,000 clones, around 79% seen once. The sample was peripheral blood. Receptors were obtained from a woman between 70 and 85 years old with COVID-19, enrolled during active disease.

This chain joins TRBV19 and TRBJ1-1; D gene uncertain. The CDR3 is 18 amino acids. The ends were cut back, 4 bases at V and 1 base at J, with 22 bases in the middle. From germline, CDR1 is LNHDA and CDR2 SQIVND (reference sequence). The CDR3 here is CASSRNTLFTEQNTEAFF. In nucleotides, the CDR3 is TGTGCCAGTAGTAGAAACACCCTATTTACAGAACAGAACACTGAAGCTTTCTTT.

This clone was found many times. This chain joins TRBV5-6 and TRBJ1-5, with a tentative D call TRBD1 (5 bases). CDR3 length equals 15 residues. V lost 1 base, J lost 5 bases, and 13 bases lay in between. The germline V gene encodes CDR1 SGHDT and CDR2 YYEEEE. The CDR3 DNA follows: TGTGCCAGCAGCTTGTGGAGGGCGGGGGATCAGCCCCAGCATTTT. This codes for CASSLWRAGDQPQHF.

The genes are TRBV15 and TRBJ2-1; 9 bases agree with TRBD1. CDR3 length equals 15 residues. Germline V lookup: CDR1 LNHNV, CDR2 YYDKDF (reference sequence). V dropped 2 bases and J dropped 4; count of bases not matched to a gene: 3. The CDR3: CATSRTTGGYNEQFF. The DNA for the CDR3 is TGTGCCACCAGCAGAACGACAGGGGGATACAATGAGCAGTTCTTC.

This clone was observed once. The V and J genes are TRBV4-1 and TRBJ2-1, with 15 bases aligning to TRBD2. CDR1 is MGHRA, CDR2 YSYEKL, per germline. The CDR3 consists of 18 residues. V shed 3 bases, J shed 9 bases, and the junction held 12 bases outside the gene matches. The CDR3 is CASSHPIVGGLAGGEQFF. Here the CDR3 DNA reads TGCGCCAGCAGCCACCCTATTGTCGGGGGACTAGCGGGGGGTGAGCAGTTCTTC.

The chain uses TRBV7-2 and TRBJ1-2; the D gene is possibly TRBD1 (5 bases). The V and J ends lost 6 bases and 7 bases respectively, with 15 bases between them. This CDR3 region has 13 residues. Germline CDR1 reads SGHTA; CDR2 reads FQGNSA. The CDR3 region is CASSPPGVGGYTF. The CDR3 nucleotides read TGTGCCAGCAGTCCCCCGGGGGTAGGTGGCTACACCTTC.

The V gene is TRBV18, the J gene TRBJ1-1; 7 bases map to TRBD1. The V gene end was trimmed by 4 bases and the J gene end by 5 bases; junction bases not matched to a gene: 10. The CDR3 covers 15 residues. Germline V gene lookup returns CDR1 KGHSH and CDR2 LQKENI. The CDR3 region is CASSLAAGGRTEAFF. For the CDR3, the DNA is TGTGCCAGCTCACTCGCCGCAGGGGGTCGTACTGAAGCTTTCTTT.

The J gene is TRBJ1-6, the V gene TRBV25-1; the D gene is possibly TRBD1 (5 bases). The CDR3 runs 15 residues. The V and J ends lost 5 bases and 10 bases respectively, with 18 bases between them. The germline V gene has CDR1 MGHDK and CDR2 SYGVNS. The chain's CDR3 is CASSPPDGGGSPLHF. The CDR3 DNA is TGTGCCAGCAGTCCACCGGACGGGGGAGGATCACCCCTCCACTTT.

The V and J genes are TRBV5-4 and TRBJ1-3; TRBD1 matches 8 bases. Per germline, CDR1 SGHNT and CDR2 YYREEE (reference sequence). The V segment lost 4 bases and the J segment 2 bases; nucleotides outside the gene matches: 11. CDR3 length equals 17 residues. The chain's CDR3 is CASSQGQGKSAGNTIYF. The CDR3 DNA is TGTGCCAGCAGCCAAGGACAGGGCAAGTCTGCTGGAAACACCATATATTTT.

The table lists this clone with a few counts. The chain combines TRBV7-8 with TRBJ2-7, with 13 nucleotides matching TRBD2. Germline V gives CDR1 SGHVS, CDR2 FQNEAQ. V was clipped by 8 bases and J by 11 bases; unmatched bases: 9. There are 13 residues in the CDR3. CDR3 protein: CASRQGLAGKEYF. The DNA of the CDR3 is TGTGCCAGCCGCCAGGGACTAGCGGGGAAGGAGTACTTC.

The chain combines TRBV18 with TRBJ2-3, with 11 bases identical to TRBD2. There are 16 residues in the CDR3. J was trimmed by 1 base and V by 3 bases; bases with no gene match: 3. Germline CDR1 is KGHSH and CDR2 is LQKENI. As DNA, the CDR3 is TGTGCCAGCTCACCGCTACTAGCGGGGGGCACAGATACGCAGTATTTT. Protein: CASSPLLAGGTDTQYF.

The V gene is TRBV10-3, the J gene TRBJ1-6, with 9 bases identical to TRBD1. This CDR3 is 15 amino acids long. Trimming took 5 bases from V and 9 from J; bases not matched to a gene: 8. From germline, CDR1 is ENHRY and CDR2 SYGVKD. CDR3 residues: CAISSPGTGSSPLHF. The DNA of the CDR3 is TGTGCCATCAGTTCCCCCGGGACAGGGTCTTCACCCCTCCACTTT.

The chain carries TRBV6-1 and TRBJ2-7; D is unclear. This CDR3 comprises 14 residues. Germline V gene lookup returns CDR1 MNHNS and CDR2 SASEGT. V was shortened by 1 base and J by 1 base, with 8 bases between the two germline ends. The CDR3 here is CASSEVFPSYEQYF. The CDR3 DNA is TGTGCCAGCAGTGAAGTCTTCCCTTCCTACGAGCAGTACTTC.

The J gene is TRBJ2-2, the V gene TRBV3-1 (or the pseudogene TRBV3-2); 11 nucleotides match TRBD2. This CDR3 is built from 16 residues. The trim removed 4 bases at V and 7 bases at J, leaving 8 bases unmatched. Germline V gene sequence: CDR1 LGHDT, CDR2 YNNKEL (reference sequence). CDR3 coding DNA: TGTGCCAGCAGCCTAGGGACTAGCGGTCTGGGCGGGGAGCTGTTTTTT. Amino acid sequence: CASSLGTSGLGGELFF.